The entry that follows covers one T cell receptor beta chain sequence. V was clipped by 4 bases and J by 4 bases, with 5 bases between them. The germline V gene encodes CDR1 SGHRS and CDR2 YFSETQ. The CDR3 is 12 amino acids. This entry is derived from a study of blood T cell repertoires in COVID-19. Study in general: The United States, Italy and Spain supplied acute and convalescent COVID-19 samples. PBMCs, B-cell-depleted T cells, or T cells provided the cDNA or gDNA that made up the material.

Methods used by the authors: From reference gene primer amplification, estimates of nucleated cell counts were derived. Profiled with immunoSEQ multiplex PCR; TCRdb holds only in-frame clones, not every one. For V, J and clone size, that table is used; D and trimming come from the DNA. In the table there are approximately 70,000 clones, about 90% of which are singletons. The sequencing input was peripheral blood. The receptor's source is a woman in her fifties or sixties with COVID-19, enrolled during active disease. The V call is TRBV5-1, the J call TRBJ1-4; D unclear. The CDR3, as DNA: TGCGCCAGCAGCCTTCGTAATGAAAAACTGTTTTTT. It yields the protein CASSLRNEKLFF. Based on the CDR3 plus reference TRBV5-1 and TRBJ1-4, the full variable domain is KAGVTQTPRYLIKTRGQQVTLSCSPISGHRSVSWYQQTPGQGLQFLFEYFSETQRNKGNFPGRFSGRQFSNSRSEMNVSTLELGDSALYLCASSLRNEKLFFGSGTQLSVL.